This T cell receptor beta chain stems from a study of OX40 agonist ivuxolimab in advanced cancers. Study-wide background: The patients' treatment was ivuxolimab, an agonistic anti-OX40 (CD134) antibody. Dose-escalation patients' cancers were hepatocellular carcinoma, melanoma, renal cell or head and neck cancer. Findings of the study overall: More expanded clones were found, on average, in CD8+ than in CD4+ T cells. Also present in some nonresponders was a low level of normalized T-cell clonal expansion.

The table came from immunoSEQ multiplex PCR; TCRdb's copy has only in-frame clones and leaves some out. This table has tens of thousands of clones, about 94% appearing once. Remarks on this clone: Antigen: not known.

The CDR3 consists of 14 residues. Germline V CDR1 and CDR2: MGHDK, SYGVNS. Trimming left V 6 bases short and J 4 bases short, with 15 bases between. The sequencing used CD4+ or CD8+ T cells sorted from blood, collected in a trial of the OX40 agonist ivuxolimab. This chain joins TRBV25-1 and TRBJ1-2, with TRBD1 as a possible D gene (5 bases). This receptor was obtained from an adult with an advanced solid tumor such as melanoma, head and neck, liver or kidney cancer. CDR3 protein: CASSQERGFYGYTF. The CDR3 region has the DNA TGTGCCAGCAGCCAAGAAAGGGGTTTCTATGGCTACACCTTC.